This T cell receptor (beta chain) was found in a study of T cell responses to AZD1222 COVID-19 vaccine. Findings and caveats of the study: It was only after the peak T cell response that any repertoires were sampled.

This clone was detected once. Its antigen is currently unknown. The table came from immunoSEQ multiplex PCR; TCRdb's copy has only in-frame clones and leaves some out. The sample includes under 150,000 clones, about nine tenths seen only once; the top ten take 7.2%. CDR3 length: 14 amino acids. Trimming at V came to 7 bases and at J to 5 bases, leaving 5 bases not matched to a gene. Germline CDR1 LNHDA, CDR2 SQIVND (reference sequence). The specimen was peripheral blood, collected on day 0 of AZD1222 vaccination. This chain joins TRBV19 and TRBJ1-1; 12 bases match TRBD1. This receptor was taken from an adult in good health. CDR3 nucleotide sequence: TGTGCCAGTACCAGGGACAGGGGGCAGACTGAAGCTTTCTTT. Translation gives CASTRDRGQTEAFF.